The 8 T cell receptor beta chains below were found in one sample sequenced in a study of T cell responses to AZD1222 COVID-19 vaccine (dated by TCRdb to the early 2020s). What this sample's time point label stands for: baseline before first vaccination. Receptor amplification or capture employed the immunoSEQ multiplex PCR assay. Entries here come from immuneACCESS through TCRdb and include only in-frame sequences with V and J called. Some clones fail to appear in such tables; in the studies checked, an unresolved V gene covers under half of the shortfall, and the cause of the remainder is unknown. The sample table records just over 80,000 clones; more than 80% of these occur just once. The ten top clones hold more than 5% of the sample. The source material was peripheral blood, sampled on day 0 of AZD1222 vaccination. Every receptor here comes from an adult in good health.

This clone was recorded once. The J gene is TRBJ2-7, the V gene TRBV6-2 or TRBV6-3, with 7 bases aligning to TRBD2. The CDR3 has 15 amino acids. With V trimmed by 4 bases and J by 4 bases, 10 bases remained unmatched. The germline gives CDR1 MNHEY, CDR2 SVGEGT. In nucleotides, the CDR3 is TGTGCCAGCAGTTTGTACCGGGACTACCCATACGAGCAGTACTTC. As protein: CASSLYRDYPYEQYF.

The genes are TRBV5-1 and TRBJ2-3; D is unresolved. V was clipped by 0 bases and J by 0 bases, with 8 bases between them. Germline V gene data show CDR1 as SGHRS and CDR2 as YFSETQ. The CDR3 loop spans 15 amino acids. This CDR3 reads CASSLAMASTDTQYF. CDR3 bases: TGCGCCAGCAGCTTGGCTATGGCGAGCACAGATACGCAGTATTTT.

The V gene is TRBV3-1 (or the pseudogene TRBV3-2), the J gene TRBJ1-2; D not resolved. This CDR3 is built from 13 residues. V shed 4 bases and J shed 2 bases, with 8 bases lying between them. Germline-derived CDR1 and CDR2 are LGHDT and YNNKEL (reference sequence). CDR3 DNA: TGTGCCAGCAGCCTTGCAGAGAACTATGGCTACACCTTC. It encodes CASSLAENYGYTF.

V is TRBV18 and J is TRBJ1-2; 8 nucleotides agree with TRBD1. Looked up from germline, CDR1 is KGHSH and CDR2 is LQKENI. Losses at the gene ends were 5 bases for V and 3 bases for J; bases not matched to a gene: 8. CDR3 length: 15 residues. CDR3 amino acids: CASSGAGGSYYGYTF. As DNA, the CDR3 is TGTGCCAGCTCAGGTGCAGGGGGCTCCTACTATGGCTACACCTTC.

The V call is TRBV2, the J call TRBJ2-3; the match to TRBD2 covers 7 bases. V lost 2 bases, J lost 6 bases, and 8 bases stayed unmatched. The germline V gene encodes CDR1 SNHLY and CDR2 FYNNEI. The CDR3 length is 15 residues. CDR3 DNA sequence: TGTGCCAGCAGTGAATACGGGACTACTGCTGATACGCAGTATTTT. Translating it yields CASSEYGTTADTQYF. Full variable domain (missing parts from reference TRBV2 and TRBJ2-3): EPEVTQTPSHQVTQMGQEVILRCVPISNHLYFYWYRQILGQKVEFLVSFYNNEISEKSEIFDDQFSVERPDGSNFTLKIRSTKLEDSAMYFCASSEYGTTADTQYFGPGTRLTVL.

J is TRBJ1-5 and V is TRBV28, with D possibly being TRBD1 (5 bases). CDR1 MDHEN and CDR2 SYDVKM come from the germline V gene. V dropped 7 bases and J dropped 2 bases, with 12 bases sitting between them. The CDR3 covers 14 residues. The CDR3 region is CASNGGAGNQPQHF. The CDR3, as DNA: TGTGCCAGCAACGGCGGGGCAGGCAATCAGCCCCAGCATTTT.

The V and J genes are TRBV29-1 and TRBJ2-2; the match to TRBD2 covers 15 bases. Germline CDR1 reads SQVTM; CDR2 reads ANQGSEA. The CDR3 consists of 16 residues. V lost 1 base to trimming and J lost 7 bases; unmatched junction nucleotides: 4. The CDR3 here is CSVEGTSGGASGELFF. The DNA of the CDR3 is TGCAGCGTTGAAGGGACTAGCGGGGGGGCGAGCGGGGAGCTGTTTTTT.

CDR3 residues: CASSPSGQSYNEQFF. The CDR3 nucleotides are TGTGCCAGCAGCCCCTCAGGACAGTCCTACAATGAGCAGTTCTTC. The V call is TRBV11-3, the J call TRBJ2-1, with a possible D match to TRBD1 (6 bases). The CDR3 runs 15 residues. V lost 5 bases to trimming and J lost 1 base, with 12 bases between them. Per germline, CDR1 SGHNT and CDR2 YENEEA.